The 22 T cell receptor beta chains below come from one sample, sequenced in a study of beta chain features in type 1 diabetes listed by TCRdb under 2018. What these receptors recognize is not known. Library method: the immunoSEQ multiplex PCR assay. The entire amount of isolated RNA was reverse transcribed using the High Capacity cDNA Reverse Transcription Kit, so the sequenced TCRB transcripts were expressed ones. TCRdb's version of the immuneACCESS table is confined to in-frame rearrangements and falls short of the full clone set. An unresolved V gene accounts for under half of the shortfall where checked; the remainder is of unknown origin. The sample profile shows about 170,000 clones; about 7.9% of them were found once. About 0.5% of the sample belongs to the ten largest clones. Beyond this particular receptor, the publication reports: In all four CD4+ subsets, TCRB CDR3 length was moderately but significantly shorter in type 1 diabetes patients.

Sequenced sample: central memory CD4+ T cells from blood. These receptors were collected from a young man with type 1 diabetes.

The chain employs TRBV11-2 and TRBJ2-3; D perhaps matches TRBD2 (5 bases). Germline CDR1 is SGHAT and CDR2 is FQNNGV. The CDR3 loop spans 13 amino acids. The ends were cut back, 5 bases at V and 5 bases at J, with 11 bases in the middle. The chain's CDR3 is CASSLRAKDTQYF. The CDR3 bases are TGTGCCAGCAGCCTGAGGGCGAAAGATACGCAGTATTTT.

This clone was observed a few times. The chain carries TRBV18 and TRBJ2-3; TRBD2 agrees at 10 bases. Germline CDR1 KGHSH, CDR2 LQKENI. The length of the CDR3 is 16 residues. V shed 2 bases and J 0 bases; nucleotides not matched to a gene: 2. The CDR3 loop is CASSPGLADSTDTQYF. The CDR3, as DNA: TGTGCCAGCTCACCAGGACTAGCGGATAGCACAGATACGCAGTATTTT.

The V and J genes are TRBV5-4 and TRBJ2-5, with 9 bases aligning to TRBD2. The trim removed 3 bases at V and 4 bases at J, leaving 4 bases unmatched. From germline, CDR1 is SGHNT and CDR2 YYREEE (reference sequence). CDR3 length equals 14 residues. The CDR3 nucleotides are TGTGCCAGCAGCTCGCGGGAGGGCGGAGAGACCCAGTACTTC. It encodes CASSSREGGETQYF.

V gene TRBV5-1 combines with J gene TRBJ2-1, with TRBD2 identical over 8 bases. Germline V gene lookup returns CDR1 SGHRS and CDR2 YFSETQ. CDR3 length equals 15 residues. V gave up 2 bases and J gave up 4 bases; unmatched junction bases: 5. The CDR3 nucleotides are TGCGCCAGCAGCTTTGGGCGGGGGGATTACAATGAGCAGTTCTTC. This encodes CASSFGRGDYNEQFF. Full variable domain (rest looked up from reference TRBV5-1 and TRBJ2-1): KAGVTQTPRYLIKTRGQQVTLSCSPISGHRSVSWYQQTPGQGLQFLFEYFSETQRNKGNFPGRFSGRQFSNSRSEMNVSTLELGDSALYLCASSFGRGDYNEQFFGPGTRLTVL.

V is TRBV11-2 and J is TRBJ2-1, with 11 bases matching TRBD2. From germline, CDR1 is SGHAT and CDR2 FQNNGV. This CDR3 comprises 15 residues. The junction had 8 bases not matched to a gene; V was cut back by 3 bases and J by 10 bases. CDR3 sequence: CASSFHSGRVGEQFF. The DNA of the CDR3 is TGTGCCAGCAGCTTCCATAGCGGGAGGGTAGGGGAGCAGTTCTTC.

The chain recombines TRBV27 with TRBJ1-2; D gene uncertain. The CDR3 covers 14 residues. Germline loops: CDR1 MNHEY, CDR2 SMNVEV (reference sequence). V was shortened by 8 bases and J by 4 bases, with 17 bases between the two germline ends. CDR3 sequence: CASAAMADGYGYTF. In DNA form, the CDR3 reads TGTGCCAGCGCCGCGATGGCGGATGGCTATGGCTACACCTTC.

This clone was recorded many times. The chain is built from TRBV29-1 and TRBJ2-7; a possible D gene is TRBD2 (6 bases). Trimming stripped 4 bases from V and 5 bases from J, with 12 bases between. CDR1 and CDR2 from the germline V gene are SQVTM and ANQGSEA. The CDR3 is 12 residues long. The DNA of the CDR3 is TGCAGCGTTGCACGGGGACTCAACGAGCAGTACTTC. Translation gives CSVARGLNEQYF.

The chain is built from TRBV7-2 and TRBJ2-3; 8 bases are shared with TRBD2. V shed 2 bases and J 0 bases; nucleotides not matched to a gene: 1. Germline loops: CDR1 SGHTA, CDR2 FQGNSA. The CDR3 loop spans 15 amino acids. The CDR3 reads CASSLSSGSTDTQYF. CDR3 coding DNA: TGTGCCAGCAGCTTATCTAGCGGGAGCACAGATACGCAGTATTTT. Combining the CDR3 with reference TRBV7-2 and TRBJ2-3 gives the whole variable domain GAGVSQSPSNKVTEKGKDVELRCDPISGHTALYWYRQSLGQGLEFLIYFQGNSAPDKSGLPSDRFSAERTGGSVSTLTIQRTQQEDSAVYLCASSLSSGSTDTQYFGPGTRLTVL.

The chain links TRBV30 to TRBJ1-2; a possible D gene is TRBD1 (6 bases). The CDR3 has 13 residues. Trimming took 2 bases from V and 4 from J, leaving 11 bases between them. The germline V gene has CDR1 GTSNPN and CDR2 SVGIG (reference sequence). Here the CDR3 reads CAWSYRGAYGYTF. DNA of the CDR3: TGTGCCTGGAGTTATCGGGGGGCCTATGGCTACACCTTC. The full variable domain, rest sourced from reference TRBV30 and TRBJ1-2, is SQTIHQWPATLVQPVGSPLSLECTVEGTSNPNLYWYRQAAGRGLQLLFYSVGIGQISSEVPQNLSASRPQDRQFILSSKKLLLSDSGFYLCAWSYRGAYGYTFGSGTRLTVV.

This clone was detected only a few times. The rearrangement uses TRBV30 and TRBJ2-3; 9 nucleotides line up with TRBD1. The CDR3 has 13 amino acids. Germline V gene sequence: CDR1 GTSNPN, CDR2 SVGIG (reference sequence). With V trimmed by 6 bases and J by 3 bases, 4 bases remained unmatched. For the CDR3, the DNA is TGTGCCTGTGACAGGGGGTCGACAGATACGCAGTATTTT. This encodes CACDRGSTDTQYF.

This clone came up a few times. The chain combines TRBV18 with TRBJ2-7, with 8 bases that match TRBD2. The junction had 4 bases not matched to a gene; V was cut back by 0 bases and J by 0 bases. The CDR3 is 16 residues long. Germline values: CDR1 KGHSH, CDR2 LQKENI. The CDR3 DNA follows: TGTGCCAGCTCACCACCTACGGGAGGGGGCTCCTACGAGCAGTACTTC. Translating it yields CASSPPTGGGSYEQYF.

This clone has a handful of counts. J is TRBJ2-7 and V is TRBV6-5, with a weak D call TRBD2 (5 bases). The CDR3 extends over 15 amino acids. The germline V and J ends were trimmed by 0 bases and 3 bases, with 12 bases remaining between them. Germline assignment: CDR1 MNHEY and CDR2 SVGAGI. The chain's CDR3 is CASSYSVIGSYEQYF. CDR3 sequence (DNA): TGTGCCAGCAGTTACTCGGTCATAGGGAGCTACGAGCAGTACTTC.

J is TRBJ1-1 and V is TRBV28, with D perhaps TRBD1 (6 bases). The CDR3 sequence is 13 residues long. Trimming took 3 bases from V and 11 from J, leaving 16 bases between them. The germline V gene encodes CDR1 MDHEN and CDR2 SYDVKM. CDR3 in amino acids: CASSLPPGQRAFF. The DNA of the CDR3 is TGTGCCAGCAGTTTGCCCCCTGGACAGAGGGCTTTCTTT.

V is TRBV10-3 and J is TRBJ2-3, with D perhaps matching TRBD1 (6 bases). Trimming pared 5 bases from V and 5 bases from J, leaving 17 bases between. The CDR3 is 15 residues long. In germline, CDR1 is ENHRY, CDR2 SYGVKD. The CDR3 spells CAISSSGAMGDTQYF. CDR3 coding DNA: TGTGCCATCAGTTCTTCAGGGGCAATGGGAGATACGCAGTATTTT.

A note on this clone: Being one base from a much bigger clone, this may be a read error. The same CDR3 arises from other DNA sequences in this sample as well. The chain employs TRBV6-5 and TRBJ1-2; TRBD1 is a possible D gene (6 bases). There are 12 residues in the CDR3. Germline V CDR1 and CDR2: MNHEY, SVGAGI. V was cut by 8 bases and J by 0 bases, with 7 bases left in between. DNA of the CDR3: TGTGCCAGCCGGACAGCTAACTATGGCTACACCTTC. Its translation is CASRTANYGYTF.

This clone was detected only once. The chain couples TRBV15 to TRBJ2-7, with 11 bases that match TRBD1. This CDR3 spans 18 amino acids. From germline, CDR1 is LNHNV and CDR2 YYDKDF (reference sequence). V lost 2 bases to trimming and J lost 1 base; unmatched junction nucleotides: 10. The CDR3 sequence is CATSRPGTGGGRSYEQYF. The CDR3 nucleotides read TGTGCCACCAGCAGACCAGGGACAGGGGGGGGAAGGTCCTACGAGCAGTACTTC.

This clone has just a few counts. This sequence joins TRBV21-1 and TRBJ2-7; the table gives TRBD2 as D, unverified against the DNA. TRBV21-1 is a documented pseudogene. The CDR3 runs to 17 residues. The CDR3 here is CASSKSWELIRSYEQYF. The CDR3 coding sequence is TGTGCCAGCAGTAAAAGCTGGGAGCTTATACGCTCCTACGAGCAGTACTTC.

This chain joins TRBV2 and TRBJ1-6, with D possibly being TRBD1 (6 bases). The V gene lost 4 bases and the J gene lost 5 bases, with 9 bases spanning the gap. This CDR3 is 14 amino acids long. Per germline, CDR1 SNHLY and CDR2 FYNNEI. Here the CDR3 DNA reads TGTGCCAGCAGTGTGGCAGGGGATAATTCACCCCTCCACTTT. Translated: CASSVAGDNSPLHF.

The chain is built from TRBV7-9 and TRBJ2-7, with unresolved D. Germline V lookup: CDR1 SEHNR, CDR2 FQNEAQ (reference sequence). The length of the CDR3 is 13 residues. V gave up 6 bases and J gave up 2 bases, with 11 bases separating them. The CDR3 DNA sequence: TGTGCCAGCAGTGAAAGAACTACCTACGAGCAGTACTTC. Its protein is CASSERTTYEQYF.

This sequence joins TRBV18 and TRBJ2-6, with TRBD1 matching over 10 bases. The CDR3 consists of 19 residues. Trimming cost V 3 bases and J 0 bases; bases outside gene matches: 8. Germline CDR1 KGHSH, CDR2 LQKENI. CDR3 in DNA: TGTGCCAGCTCACCCACCCCGGGACAGGGGAGCTCTGGGGCCAACGTCCTGACTTTC. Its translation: CASSPTPGQGSSGANVLTF.

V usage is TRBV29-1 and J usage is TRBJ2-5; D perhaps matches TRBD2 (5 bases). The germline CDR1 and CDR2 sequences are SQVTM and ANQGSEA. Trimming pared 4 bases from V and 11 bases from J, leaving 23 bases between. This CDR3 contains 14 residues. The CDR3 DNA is TGCAGCGTTGTTTGGGGATGGGGTCGTGGGGAGCAGTACTTC. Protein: CSVVWGWGRGEQYF.

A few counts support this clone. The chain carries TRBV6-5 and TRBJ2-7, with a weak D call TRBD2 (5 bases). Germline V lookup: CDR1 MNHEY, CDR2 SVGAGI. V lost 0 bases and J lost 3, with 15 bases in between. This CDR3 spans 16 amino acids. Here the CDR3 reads CASSYSSGAESYEQYF. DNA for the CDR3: TGTGCCAGCAGTTACTCCTCAGGAGCGGAGAGCTACGAGCAGTACTTC.